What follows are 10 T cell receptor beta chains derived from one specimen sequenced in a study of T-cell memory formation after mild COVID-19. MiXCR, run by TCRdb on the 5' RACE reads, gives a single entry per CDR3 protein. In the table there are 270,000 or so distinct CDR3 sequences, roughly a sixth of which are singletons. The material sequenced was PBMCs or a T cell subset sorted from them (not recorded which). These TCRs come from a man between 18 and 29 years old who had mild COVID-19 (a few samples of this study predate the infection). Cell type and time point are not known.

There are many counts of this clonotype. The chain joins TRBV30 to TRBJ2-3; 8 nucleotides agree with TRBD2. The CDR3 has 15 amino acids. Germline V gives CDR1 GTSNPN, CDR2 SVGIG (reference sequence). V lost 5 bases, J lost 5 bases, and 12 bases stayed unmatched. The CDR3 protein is CAWHSGETQIDTQYF. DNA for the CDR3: TGTGCCTGGCATAGCGGGGAAACCCAAATAGATACGCAGTATTTT.

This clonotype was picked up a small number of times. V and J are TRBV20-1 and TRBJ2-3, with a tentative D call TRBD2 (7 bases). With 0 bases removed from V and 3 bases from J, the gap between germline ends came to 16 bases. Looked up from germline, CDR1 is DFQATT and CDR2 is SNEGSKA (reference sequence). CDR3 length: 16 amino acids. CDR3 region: CSARERRGGVTDTQYF. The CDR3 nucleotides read TGCAGTGCTAGAGAAAGACGAGGGGGGGTAACAGATACGCAGTATTTT.

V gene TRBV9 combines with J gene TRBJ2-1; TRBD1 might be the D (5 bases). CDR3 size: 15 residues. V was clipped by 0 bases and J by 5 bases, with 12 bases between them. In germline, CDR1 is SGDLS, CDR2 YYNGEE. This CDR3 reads CASSVVSTGDNEQFF. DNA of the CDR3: TGTGCCAGCAGCGTAGTGTCCACAGGAGACAATGAGCAGTTCTTC.

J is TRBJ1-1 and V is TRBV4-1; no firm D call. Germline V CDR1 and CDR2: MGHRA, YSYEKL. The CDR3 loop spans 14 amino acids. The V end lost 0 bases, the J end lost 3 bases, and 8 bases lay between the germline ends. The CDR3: CASSQDRIDTEAFF. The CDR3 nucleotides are TGCGCCAGCAGCCAAGATCGGATAGACACTGAAGCTTTCTTT.

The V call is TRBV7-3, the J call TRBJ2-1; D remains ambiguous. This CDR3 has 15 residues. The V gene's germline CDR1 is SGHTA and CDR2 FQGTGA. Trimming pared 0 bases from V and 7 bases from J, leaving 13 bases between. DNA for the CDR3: TGTGCCAGCAGCTTAACCTCGACGACGGAAAATGAGCAGTTCTTC. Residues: CASSLTSTTENEQFF. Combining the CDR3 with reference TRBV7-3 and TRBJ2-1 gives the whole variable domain GAGVSQTPSNKVTEKGKYVELRCDPISGHTALYWYRQSLGQGPEFLIYFQGTGAADDSGLPNDRFFAVRPEGSVSTLKIQRTERGDSAVYLCASSLTSTTENEQFFGPGTRLTVL.

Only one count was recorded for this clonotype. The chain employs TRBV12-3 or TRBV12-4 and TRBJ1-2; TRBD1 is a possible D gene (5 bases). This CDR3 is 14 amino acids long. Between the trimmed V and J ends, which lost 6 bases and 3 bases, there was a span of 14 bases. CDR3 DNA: TGTGCCAGCAGCGGGGAAGGGGAATACTATGGCTACACCTTC. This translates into CASSGEGEYYGYTF.

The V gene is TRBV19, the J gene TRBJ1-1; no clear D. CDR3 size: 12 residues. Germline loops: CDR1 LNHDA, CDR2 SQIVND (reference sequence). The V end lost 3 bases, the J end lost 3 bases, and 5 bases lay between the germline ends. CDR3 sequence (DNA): TGTGCCAGTAGTATGGCTTACACTGAAGCTTTCTTT. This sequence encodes CASSMAYTEAFF.

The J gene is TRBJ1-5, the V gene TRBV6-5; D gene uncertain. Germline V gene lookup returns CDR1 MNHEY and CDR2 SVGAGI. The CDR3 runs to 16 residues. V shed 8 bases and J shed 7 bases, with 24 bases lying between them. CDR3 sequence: CASGGNGGRGRQPQHF. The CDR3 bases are TGTGCCAGCGGTGGTAACGGCGGTAGAGGGAGGCAGCCCCAGCATTTT.

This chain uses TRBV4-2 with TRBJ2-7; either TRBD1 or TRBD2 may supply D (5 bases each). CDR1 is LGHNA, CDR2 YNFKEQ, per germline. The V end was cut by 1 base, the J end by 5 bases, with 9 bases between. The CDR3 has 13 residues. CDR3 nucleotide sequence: TGTGCCAGCAGCCAAGGGGGGAATAACGAGCAGTACTTC. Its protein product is CASSQGGNNEQYF.

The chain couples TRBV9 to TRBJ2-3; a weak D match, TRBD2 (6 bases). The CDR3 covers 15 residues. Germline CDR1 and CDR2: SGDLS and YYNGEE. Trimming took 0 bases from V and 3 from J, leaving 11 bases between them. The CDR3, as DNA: TGTGCCAGCAGCGTAGGGGACTCCCGTACAGATACGCAGTATTTT. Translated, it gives CASSVGDSRTDTQYF.